The source of this T cell receptor (beta chain) is a study of ipilimumab plus nivolumab after autologous stem cell transplantation. This clone has just one count. The table came from immunoSEQ multiplex PCR; TCRdb's copy has only in-frame clones and leaves some out. The top ten clones hold 2.2% of a sample with over 80,000 clones, 75% to 85% of them seen once. This CDR3 is 15 amino acids long. V trimming: 0 bases; J trimming: 2 bases; junction bases outside the gene matches: 2. CDR1 and CDR2 from the germline V gene are MRHNA and SNTAGT. The source was PBMCs, collected in a trial of ipilimumab plus nivolumab as post-transplant consolidation. This sequence originates from a male donor with diffuse large B-cell lymphoma. The rearrangement joins TRBV6-4 to TRBJ1-2; 8 positions agree with TRBD1. The CDR3 protein is CASSDSRGPNYGYTF. Here the CDR3 DNA reads TGTGCCAGCAGTGACTCCAGGGGGCCCAACTATGGCTACACCTTC.